This T cell receptor beta chain was documented in a study of T cell therapy after organ transplantation. Looking at the study overall: Patients received a median of 1.92 x 10^8 CMV-specific T cells over 2 to 6 infusions. 20 to 29 weeks after therapy completion, long-term post-therapy blood was collected. Notes on the study in general: Minimal repertoire change after therapy followed marked pretherapy expansions in nonresponders.

The method was immunoSEQ multiplex PCR; TCRdb's version includes in-frame clones alone and lacks a portion of them. The sample lists about 18,000 clones; about 85% were seen once. As for this clone: Its specificity is not known.

Time point: 20-29 weeks after completion of therapy. In germline, CDR1 is LNHNV, CDR2 YYDKDF (reference sequence). CDR3 size: 14 residues. Trimming pared 2 bases from V and 0 bases from J, leaving 7 bases between. The rearrangement joins TRBV15 to TRBJ1-1; D is uncertain. The TCR comes from a human patient who had received a solid organ transplant and had CMV disease. Among the T cells, some may be from the graft donor. Sequences were derived from CD8+ T cells from blood, sampled after autologous CMV-specific T cell therapy. CDR3 sequence: CATSRPGMNTEAFF. In DNA, the CDR3 is TGTGCCACCAGCAGACCCGGGATGAACACTGAAGCTTTCTTT.